Listed here are 6 T cell receptor beta chains from one sample, sequenced in a study of Ad26.COV2.S vaccination and SARS-CoV-2 variants. TCRdb's copy holds only in-frame clones and misses some; the assay was immunoSEQ multiplex PCR. The data show about 680,000 clones, with around 92% seen just once and about 1.5% held by the top ten. As to treatment: 19 received Ad26.COV2.S at low or high dose, single or two shots; five or six received placebo; per-sample allocation not given. Sample collection was performed on day 63 after the first vaccine or placebo injection. Material: peripheral blood, obtained in a trial of Ad26.COV2.S vaccine versus placebo. Receptor source: a person aged 18-60 years who received the Ad26.COV2.S COVID-19 vaccine or a placebo.

The CDR3 coding sequence is TGCGCCAGCAGCTTGGCCCCGGGGGGCGGGGACGAGCAGTACTTC. Translation: CASSLAPGGGDEQYF. The genes are TRBV5-1 and TRBJ2-7, with D perhaps TRBD2 (7 bases). V lost 0 bases, J lost 5 bases, and 15 bases lay in between. Germline assignment: CDR1 SGHRS and CDR2 YFSETQ. CDR3 length equals 15 residues.

This chain links TRBV3-1 (or the pseudogene TRBV3-2) with TRBJ2-2; no firm D call. Germline assignment: CDR1 LGHDT and CDR2 YNNKEL (reference sequence). There are 13 residues in the CDR3. Trimming cost V 2 bases and J 5 bases, with 6 bases left between them. The CDR3 DNA sequence: TGTGCCAGCAGCCAATCGACGACCGGGGAGCTGTTTTTT. Amino acid sequence: CASSQSTTGELFF.

The chain has TRBV6-2 or TRBV6-3 and TRBJ1-5; tentatively, D is TRBD1 (6 bases). CDR3 length: 14 amino acids. The germline gives CDR1 MNHEY, CDR2 SVGEGT. With 5 bases removed from V and 3 bases from J, the gap between germline ends came to 11 bases. The CDR3: CASSGTNLNQPQHF. CDR3 DNA sequence: TGTGCCAGCAGTGGGACAAACCTCAATCAGCCCCAGCATTTT.

This clone came up once. The gene calls are TRBV30 and TRBJ2-7; 7 bases match TRBD2. The CDR3 spans 14 residues. Trimming took 3 bases from V and 4 from J; bases not matched to a gene: 9. The germline CDR1 and CDR2 sequences are GTSNPN and SVGIG (reference sequence). CDR3 sequence reads: CAWSTSREGYEQYF. CDR3 coding DNA: TGTGCCTGGAGCACTAGCAGGGAGGGGTACGAGCAGTACTTC.

The genes are TRBV4-1 and TRBJ1-6; D not resolved. The germline V and J ends were trimmed by 0 bases and 8 bases, with 14 bases remaining between them. The CDR3 is made up of 16 amino acids. Germline CDR1 and CDR2: MGHRA and YSYEKL. CDR3 amino acids: CASSQEAPGPHSPLHF. For the CDR3, the DNA is TGCGCCAGCAGCCAAGAAGCCCCCGGGCCCCATTCACCCCTCCACTTT.

This clone came up once. The rearrangement uses TRBV11-2 and TRBJ2-7; 7 positions agree with TRBD2. This CDR3 has 17 amino acids. CDR1 is SGHAT, CDR2 FQNNGV, per germline. V was pared by 0 bases and J by 3 bases, with 11 bases of the junction left unmatched. CDR3 amino acids: CASSLDQARGILYEQYF. The DNA for the CDR3 is TGTGCCAGCAGCTTAGATCAGGCGCGGGGGATTCTCTACGAGCAGTACTTC.